These T cell receptor beta chains were read from a single sample in a study of Ad26.COV2.S vaccination and SARS-CoV-2 variants. Generated by immunoSEQ multiplex PCR, the TCRdb table keeps only in-frame clones and is missing some. The data show under 500,000 clones, with roughly 90% seen just once and around 1.7% held by the top ten. Sequenced here: peripheral blood, sampled in a trial of Ad26.COV2.S vaccine versus placebo. The origin of the receptors is a person between 18 and 60 years old who received the Ad26.COV2.S COVID-19 vaccine or a placebo. The CDR3 runs from the conserved cysteine through the conserved F or W. The D gene is left open where the match is weak.

CDR3	DNA	J	V	D
CASIRGLTDTQYF	TGTGCCAGCATTCGGGGGCTCACAGATACGCAGTATTTT	TRBJ2-3	TRBV12-3/TRBV12-4	-
CASSLAGRNTIYF	TGTGCCAGCAGCTTGGCGGGGAGAAACACCATATATTTT	TRBJ1-3	TRBV5-6	-
CASSPSAGSYNEQFF	TGTGCCAGCAGCCCCTCAGCAGGGTCCTACAATGAGCAGTTCTTC	TRBJ2-1	TRBV9	-
CASSRSSLETQYF	TGTGCCAGCAGTAGGAGTTCCCTAGAGACCCAGTACTTC	TRBJ2-5	TRBV27	-
CASSYPPAGPTYEQYF	TGTGCCAGCAGTTACCCACCAGCGGGACCGACCTACGAGCAGTACTTC	TRBJ2-7	TRBV6-2/TRBV6-3	TRBD2
CASSQFGVSTDTQYF	TGTGCCAGCAGCCAATTTGGCGTAAGCACAGATACGCAGTATTTT	TRBJ2-3	TRBV3-1/TRBV3-2	-
CASSFGSSYNEQFF	TGTGCCAGCAGCTTCGGGAGCTCCTACAATGAGCAGTTCTTC	TRBJ2-1	TRBV5-8	-
CASSFGTGGNEQFF	TGTGCCAGCAGCTTCGGGACAGGGGGCAATGAGCAGTTCTTC	TRBJ2-1	TRBV5-4	TRBD1
CASSPLAGVFYGYTF	TGTGCCAGCAGCCCCCTGGCAGGAGTCTTTTATGGCTACACCTTC	TRBJ1-2	TRBV11-2	-
CASSLFADYGYTF	TGTGCCAGCAGTTTATTCGCAGATTATGGCTACACCTTC	TRBJ1-2	TRBV27	-
CSVHAGMGGYTF	TGCAGCGTTCATGCGGGCATGGGTGGCTACACCTTC	TRBJ1-2	TRBV29-1	-
CASSYPGAGNQPQHF	TGTGCCAGCAGTTACCCGGGGGCGGGTAATCAGCCCCAGCATTTT	TRBJ1-5	TRBV6-2/TRBV6-3	-
CASSHLSGPYNEQFF	TGTGCCAGCAGCCATTTATCGGGGCCATACAATGAGCAGTTCTTC	TRBJ2-1	TRBV7-9	-